These 3 T cell receptor beta chains share one sample of origin, sequenced in a study of regulatory T cells in long-lasting Graves disease. Sample time point: newly diagnosed GD, antithyroid drugs for less than 3 months. Isolated PBMC RNA provided the starting material for the TCR library. Both iRepertoire HTBI primers and Arm-PCR of CDR3 regions were used to build the TCR beta libraries. TCRdb reprocessed the multiplex PCR reads with MiXCR, giving one entry per CDR3 protein. The data hold about 530,000 distinct CDR3 sequences, with more than 15% observed a single time. These same records also appear under a second study, on T cells in Graves' hyperthyroidism and ophthalmopathy.

This material consisted of peripheral blood mononuclear cells (PBMCs), taken at new diagnosis, from a patient treated with antithyroid drugs. These receptor sequences come from a woman aged 35-65 years with Graves disease.

The chain links TRBV6-1 to TRBJ1-1, with TRBD1 as a possible D gene (5 bases). This CDR3 comprises 12 residues. In germline, CDR1 is MNHNS, CDR2 SASEGT. Trimming shortened V by 6 bases and J by 4 bases, and 9 bases separated the two germline ends. As DNA, the CDR3 is TGTGCCAGCAGAGCGACAGTCACTGAAGCTTTCTTT. Its translation: CASRATVTEAFF.

This clonotype was detected many times. One junction end disagrees with the germline gene, perhaps due to a read error. The rearrangement links TRBV6-1 to TRBJ2-5; D possibly corresponds to TRBD1 (6 bases). The V gene's germline CDR1 is MNHNS and CDR2 SASEGT. CDR3 length equals 13 residues. CDR3 DNA: TGTGCCAGCAAGGGGGACGGCCAAAAGACCCAGTACTTC. As protein: CASKGDGQKTQYF.

At least ten counts were recorded for this clonotype. CDR3 in amino acids: CASTPDRASTDTQYF. CDR3 sequence (DNA): TGTGCCAGCACCCCGGACAGGGCAAGCACAGATACGCAGTATTTT. The rearrangement uses TRBV2 and TRBJ2-3; 8 bases are a match to TRBD1. CDR3 length: 15 residues. The germline V gene encodes CDR1 SNHLY and CDR2 FYNNEI. V was clipped by 7 bases and J by 0 bases; unmatched bases: 6.